The clone carrying this TCR beta chain was picked up one time. CDR1 and CDR2 (germline): MNHNY, SVGAGI (reference sequence). The CDR3 sequence is 14 residues long. V was shortened by 6 bases and J by 0 bases, with 12 bases between the two germline ends. Time point defined: peripheral blood 6 weeks after treatment start. This sample was included in a study of PD-L1 blockade in urothelial cancer. Study-level information: Blood analysis occurred 3 weeks (second dose) and 6 weeks after treatment start. Among blood samples, the median T cell count was some 140,000.

TCRdb keeps only in-frame clones here, not all; method: immunoSEQ multiplex PCR. Of around 93,000 clones in the sample, approximately 87% are singletons; the top ten hold around 7.7%. This clonotype was sampled from a man between 65 and 85 years old with urothelial cancer. The sequencing here drew on PBMCs, taken around atezolizumab (anti-PD-L1) treatment. V gene TRBV6-6 combines with J gene TRBJ2-7, with D possibly being TRBD1 (5 bases). DNA for the CDR3: TGTGCCAGCAGGACCACAGGAAGCTCCTACGAGCAGTACTTC. Residues: CASRTTGSSYEQYF.